Following are 30 T cell receptor delta chains from one sample sequenced in a study of Vδ1+ human thymocytes. No antigens are known for them. Sequences come from RNA converted to cDNA by reverse transcription. Multiplex PCR used pooled V-gene forward primers and a constant-region reverse primer to amplify CDR3s. TCRdb reprocessed the multiplex PCR reads using CATT. The repertoire has about 75,000 delta-chain clones, around 30% of them found once; the top ten carry roughly 0.25%. Study-wide results and caveats: Thymic TRG and TRD repertoires appeared highly polyclonal, with Gaussian CDR3 length distributions.

The sample consisted of Vdelta1+ gamma-delta thymocytes from the thymus. This sample's subset: FACS-sorted CD3+ TCRalphabeta- TCRVdelta1+ TCRVdelta2- thymocytes. Receptors originate from a boy under two years old who had congenital heart surgery.

This clone was detected a few times. The chain uses TRDV1 and TRDJ1, with 9 bases lining up with TRDD2. The CDR3 runs 20 residues. Germline values: CDR1 TSWWSYY, CDR2 QGS. Trimming took 4 bases from V and 5 from J; bases not matched to a gene: 23. As DNA, the CDR3 is TGTGCTCTTGGGGTTAGGCCTTCCTACGTCGGAGGATACCAATCGGATAAACTCATCTTT. This sequence encodes CALGVRPSYVGGYQSDKLIF.

A few counts support this clone. V usage is TRDV1 and J usage is TRDJ1, with 12 bases lining up with TRDD3. Germline V gene sequence: CDR1 TSWWSYY, CDR2 QGS. V lost 2 bases to trimming and J lost 1 base; unmatched junction nucleotides: 26. This CDR3 has 24 residues. The CDR3 region is CALGESEATTPLGDTILVTDKLIF. The CDR3, as DNA: TGTGCTCTTGGGGAAAGTGAAGCTACAACACCACTGGGGGATACTATTTTGGTCACCGATAAACTCATCTTT.

A word on this clone: Other DNA sequences of this sample code for an identical CDR3. This chain connects TRDV1 to TRDJ1, with D possibly matching TRDD3 (5 bases). The CDR3 spans 18 residues. V gave up 0 bases and J gave up 0 bases, with 17 bases separating them. Germline V gene lookup returns CDR1 TSWWSYY and CDR2 QGS. The CDR3 coding sequence is TGTGCTCTTGGGGAACTAAAGGAAGAGTGGGGCGACACCGATAAACTCATCTTT. This sequence encodes CALGELKEEWGDTDKLIF.

J is TRDJ1 and V is TRDV1; D remains ambiguous. The V end lost 1 base, the J end lost 1 base, and 16 bases lay between the germline ends. CDR1 and CDR2 from the germline V gene are TSWWSYY and QGS. The CDR3 spans 17 residues. CDR3 nucleotide sequence: TGTGCTCTTGGGGAACCACCTCTTGGGTTGGGCACCGATAAACTCATCTTT. Translating gives CALGEPPLGLGTDKLIF.

The chain employs TRDV1 and TRDJ1; TRDD3 matches 7 bases. V was clipped by 1 base and J by 5 bases; unmatched bases: 19. The CDR3 has 19 residues. The V gene's germline CDR1 is TSWWSYY and CDR2 QGS. The CDR3 sequence is CALGEHVRSPLLGTDKLIF. For the CDR3, the DNA is TGTGCTCTTGGGGAACATGTGAGGTCCCCCTTACTGGGGACTGATAAACTCATCTTT.

Turning to this clone: This CDR3 is also generated by other DNA sequences in the sample. This chain joins TRDV1 and TRDJ1, with D maybe TRDD3 (6 bases). The CDR3 covers 19 residues. The germline V and J ends were trimmed by 4 bases and 6 bases, with 30 bases remaining between them. CDR1 is TSWWSYY and CDR2 is QGS in the germline V gene. CDR3 loop: CALGAFTGGYSRGHHKLIF. CDR3 sequence (DNA): TGTGCTCTTGGGGCCTTTACTGGTGGATACTCCCGCGGGCACCATAAACTCATCTTT.

In this sample, this clone turned up a few times. V and J are TRDV1 and TRDJ1; D possibly corresponds to TRDD3 (5 bases). This CDR3 region has 17 residues. Germline V CDR1 and CDR2: TSWWSYY, QGS. The ends were cut back, 6 bases at V and 0 bases at J, with 20 bases in the middle. CDR3 DNA: TGTGCTCTTGGTCTCCGCCTGGGCCCCGGATACACCGATAAACTCATCTTT. Protein sequence: CALGLRLGPGYTDKLIF.

V gene TRDV1 combines with J gene TRDJ1; 7 bases are shared with TRDD3. This CDR3 has 18 amino acids. J lost 0 bases, V lost 1 base, and 11 bases had no gene match. Germline values: CDR1 TSWWSYY, CDR2 QGS. CDR3 sequence reads: CALGERRVLGMDTDKLIF. The DNA of the CDR3 is TGTGCTCTTGGGGAACGAAGAGTACTGGGGATGGACACCGATAAACTCATCTTT.

This clone was observed a few times. V usage is TRDV1 and J usage is TRDJ1, with a tentative D call TRDD3 (6 bases). The V end was cut by 6 bases, the J end by 0 bases, with 26 bases between. The germline V gene encodes CDR1 TSWWSYY and CDR2 QGS. The CDR3 is 19 residues long. The CDR3 reads CALGVWGDLPSGYTDKLIF. CDR3 DNA: TGTGCTCTTGGAGTGTGGGGGGACCTACCCTCGGGGTACACCGATAAACTCATCTTT.

The rearrangement uses TRDV1 and TRDJ1; 10 positions agree with TRDD3. V shed 1 base and J 4 bases; nucleotides not matched to a gene: 15. This CDR3 contains 19 residues. Germline V gene lookup returns CDR1 TSWWSYY and CDR2 QGS. The CDR3 DNA follows: TGTGCTCTTGGGGAACCCTTTCCTAAGGGGGATACGCAAGTCGATAAACTCATCTTT. Protein sequence: CALGEPFPKGDTQVDKLIF.

This chain joins TRDV1 and TRDJ1, with TRDD3 identical over 10 bases. V lost 0 bases, J lost 4 bases, and 20 bases stayed unmatched. Germline values: CDR1 TSWWSYY, CDR2 QGS. This CDR3 is built from 21 residues. Here the CDR3 reads CALGELGYWGISVSSGDKLIF. CDR3 sequence (DNA): TGTGCTCTTGGGGAACTAGGGTACTGGGGGATTTCTGTAAGTAGCGGCGATAAACTCATCTTT.

The V gene is TRDV1, the J gene TRDJ1; 8 bases map to TRDD3. The CDR3 sequence is 15 residues long. Germline CDR1 TSWWSYY, CDR2 QGS. J gave up 2 bases and V 4 bases, and 6 bases lay outside the gene matches. CDR3 nucleotides: TGTGCTCTTGGGGTTACGCGGGGGATAACCGATAAACTCATCTTT. Its translation: CALGVTRGITDKLIF.

Of note for this clone: Other DNA sequences in the sample encode the same CDR3. The chain employs TRDV1 and TRDJ1, with a tentative D call TRDD3 (6 bases). The V gene's germline CDR1 is TSWWSYY and CDR2 QGS. The CDR3 is 17 residues long. The V gene lost 2 bases and the J gene lost 2 bases, with 18 bases spanning the gap. The CDR3 DNA follows: TGTGCTCTTGGGGAAGTGCCTGGTGGATACAGGACCGATAAACTCATCTTT. It yields the protein CALGEVPGGYRTDKLIF.

The sample holds a few counts of this clone. This chain connects TRDV2 to TRDJ3, with 11 bases lining up with TRDD3. The V gene end was trimmed by 3 bases and the J gene end by 3 bases; junction bases not matched to a gene: 6. Germline V CDR1 and CDR2: GEAIGNYY, EKD. This CDR3 is built from 18 residues. CDR3 coding DNA: TGTGCCTGTGACGAACTGGGGGATAAGGTCTGGGACACCCGACAGATGTTTTTC. As protein: CACDELGDKVWDTRQMFF.

J is TRDJ1 and V is TRDV1; 8 bases match TRDD2. This CDR3 region has 21 residues. Germline trimming cut 3 bases from V and 0 bases from J; bases unmatched to any gene: 21. Germline CDR1 reads TSWWSYY; CDR2 reads QGS. The CDR3 DNA is TGTGCTCTTGGGGACGTTCTTCCTACGGGTAACTGGTATCAGTACACCGATAAACTCATCTTT. Its protein product is CALGDVLPTGNWYQYTDKLIF.

This clone came up a few times. The V and J genes are TRDV1 and TRDJ1, with D possibly being TRDD3 (5 bases). The V gene lost 4 bases and the J gene lost 8 bases, with 17 bases spanning the gap. CDR1 is TSWWSYY and CDR2 is QGS in the germline V gene. CDR3 length: 14 amino acids. As DNA, the CDR3 is TGTGCTCTTGGGGTTACGGACAACGGGGGGAAACTCATCTTT. This gives the protein CALGVTDNGGKLIF.

The chain recombines TRDV1 with TRDJ1, with TRDD3 matching 7 bases. The CDR3 sequence is 20 residues long. Germline V CDR1 and CDR2: TSWWSYY, QGS. V was pared by 2 bases and J by 0 bases, with 18 bases of the junction left unmatched. As DNA, the CDR3 is TGTGCTCTTGGGGAAGATCAGTGCGGAGGGGGATCAACATACACCGATAAACTCATCTTT. It codes for CALGEDQCGGGSTYTDKLIF.

There are a few counts of this clone. J is TRDJ1 and V is TRDV1; 11 bases match TRDD3. Germline-derived CDR1 and CDR2 are TSWWSYY and QGS. CDR3 length: 25 residues. V shed 1 base and J 7 bases; nucleotides not matched to a gene: 35. In nucleotides, the CDR3 is TGTGCTCTTGGGGAACCCCCCACCTTCCTACCCATACTGGGGGATAGGGCCGGTAGGAGCGGTAAACTCATCTTT. Its protein is CALGEPPTFLPILGDRAGRSGKLIF.

This clone appeared a few times. The genes are TRDV1 and TRDJ1; TRDD3 matches at 7 bases. The ends lost 1 base at V and 0 bases at J; junction bases unmatched: 23. CDR3 length: 22 residues. Germline lookup yields CDR1 TSWWSYY and CDR2 QGS. CDR3 nucleotide sequence: TGTGCTCTTGGGGAACGCCCTACTCGGGGGATCATGGACAAATTCTACACCGATAAACTCATCTTT. It is translated as CALGERPTRGIMDKFYTDKLIF.

This clone was observed a few times. This rearrangement joins TRDV1 to TRDJ1; 9 positions agree with TRDD3. The junction had 31 bases not matched to a gene; V was cut back by 2 bases and J by 0 bases. The CDR3 runs 25 residues. Germline-derived CDR1 and CDR2 are TSWWSYY and QGS. CDR3 residues: CALGEINSPYVTGGPRDVDTDKLIF. The DNA for the CDR3 is TGTGCTCTTGGGGAAATTAATAGTCCCTACGTGACTGGGGGACCTCGGGATGTCGACACCGATAAACTCATCTTT.

The J gene is TRDJ1, the V gene TRDV1; 8 bases map to TRDD3. V lost 0 bases, J lost 4 bases, and 10 bases stayed unmatched. Germline V gene sequence: CDR1 TSWWSYY, CDR2 QGS. The CDR3 sequence is 17 residues long. The CDR3 region has the DNA TGTGCTCTTGGGGAACTCGGTACCCGGGGGATATACGATAAACTCATCTTT. This translates into CALGELGTRGIYDKLIF.

Remarks on this clone: Distinct nucleotide sequences in the sample also encode this CDR3. This chain connects TRDV1 to TRDJ1; D remains unclear. The V gene lost 2 bases and the J gene lost 5 bases, with 21 bases spanning the gap. Germline CDR1 is TSWWSYY and CDR2 is QGS. The CDR3 is 17 residues long. CDR3 protein: CALGEGGRWPGGDKLIF. The CDR3 nucleotides read TGTGCTCTTGGGGAAGGTGGACGTTGGCCAGGTGGGGATAAACTCATCTTT.

This chain links TRDV1 with TRDJ1; the match to TRDD3 covers 9 bases. Germline CDR1 TSWWSYY, CDR2 QGS. V trimming: 2 bases; J trimming: 0 bases; junction bases outside the gene matches: 22. This CDR3 contains 22 residues. In DNA form, the CDR3 reads TGTGCTCTTGGGGAAGTATTTCCGAGGATCTTACTGGGGGAACGGTACACCGATAAACTCATCTTT. Translated, it gives CALGEVFPRILLGERYTDKLIF.

This clone has more than one count but fewer than ten. This chain joins TRDV1 and TRDJ1; TRDD3 matches 7 bases. There are 22 residues in the CDR3. Trimming at V came to 3 bases and at J to 0 bases, leaving 25 bases not matched to a gene. Looked up from germline, CDR1 is TSWWSYY and CDR2 is QGS. Here the CDR3 reads CALGELWGPKSTGELYTDKLIF. The CDR3 DNA is TGTGCTCTTGGGGAGCTCTGGGGCCCCAAGAGTACTGGGGAGTTGTACACCGATAAACTCATCTTT.

This clone was recorded a few times. The J gene is TRDJ1, the V gene TRDV3, with 12 nucleotides matching TRDD3. Trimming removed 3 bases from V and 4 bases from J; junction bases left unmatched: 15. Germline values: CDR1 TVYSNPD, CDR2 GDNSRS (reference sequence). The CDR3 loop spans 17 amino acids. CDR3 bases: TGTGCCTTGATACGATTCTGTACTGGGGGATACAGCGATAAACTCATCTTT. It translates to CALIRFCTGGYSDKLIF.

A word on this clone: This CDR3 is also generated by other DNA sequences in the sample. This sequence joins TRDV1 and TRDJ1; the match to TRDD3 covers 9 bases. The CDR3 consists of 18 residues. Germline V lookup: CDR1 TSWWSYY, CDR2 QGS. Unmatched junction bases numbered 8, after V lost 0 bases and J lost 0 bases. Here the CDR3 DNA reads TGTGCTCTTGGGGAACTATATCTGCTGGGGGATTACACCGATAAACTCATCTTT. Translation: CALGELYLLGDYTDKLIF.

The gene calls are TRDV1 and TRDJ1; D may be TRDD3 (5 bases). With 2 bases removed from V and 5 bases from J, the gap between germline ends came to 27 bases. The germline V gene encodes CDR1 TSWWSYY and CDR2 QGS. CDR3 length: 19 amino acids. As DNA, the CDR3 is TGTGCTCTTGGGGAAGGAGGCCAAACTGGCTCTACGGGGCTAGATAAACTCATCTTT. It translates to CALGEGGQTGSTGLDKLIF.

The V and J genes are TRDV1 and TRDJ1; D may be TRDD3 (6 bases). The CDR3 length is 20 residues. V gave up 3 bases and J gave up 4 bases, with 30 bases separating them. Germline CDR1 is TSWWSYY and CDR2 is QGS. CDR3 bases: TGTGCTCTTGGGGATCAAACCCTCCCTGGACTATTTGGGGGTGGCGATAAACTCATCTTT. This gives the protein CALGDQTLPGLFGGGDKLIF.

This clone showed up just a few times. J is TRDJ1 and V is TRDV1; D ambiguous. The CDR3 length is 13 residues. V lost 0 bases and J lost 8, with 10 bases in between. CDR1 is TSWWSYY, CDR2 QGS, per germline. CDR3 protein: CALGELPWKKLIF. In DNA, the CDR3 is TGTGCTCTTGGGGAACTTCCCTGGAAAAAACTCATCTTT.

The chain is built from TRDV1 and TRDJ1; 9 positions match TRDD2. The trim removed 1 base at V and 4 bases at J, leaving 19 bases unmatched. The CDR3 runs 20 residues. From germline, CDR1 is TSWWSYY and CDR2 QGS. CDR3 sequence: CALGERYSFLPVLGIDKLIF. CDR3 coding DNA: TGTGCTCTTGGGGAACGTTACTCCTTCCTACCCGTACTGGGGATCGATAAACTCATCTTT.